Following are 12 T cell receptor beta chains from one sample sequenced in a study of shared clonotypes between healthy human individuals. The protocol was immunoSEQ multiplex PCR, while the TCRdb copy is restricted to in-frame clones and leaves out a portion. The data show approximately 1.4 million clones, around 98% seen once. Sample: naive CD4+ T cells sorted from blood. Subset of the sample: CD45RA+ positively selected. These receptors were taken from a man in his thirties or forties in good health.

This sequence joins TRBV10-3 and TRBJ1-1; D ambiguous. V lost 2 bases to trimming and J lost 2 bases, with 12 bases between them. The CDR3 loop spans 15 amino acids. Germline CDR1 is ENHRY and CDR2 is SYGVKD. The CDR3 sequence: CAISEPRNTNTEAFF. DNA of the CDR3: TGTGCCATCAGTGAGCCCAGGAACACAAACACTGAAGCTTTCTTT.

The chain carries TRBV7-2 and TRBJ2-5; 7 nucleotides align to TRBD1. Germline V gives CDR1 SGHTA, CDR2 FQGNSA. V gave up 4 bases and J gave up 5 bases; unmatched junction bases: 4. The CDR3 is 13 amino acids. Here the CDR3 reads CASSSGTAETQYF. Written as DNA, the CDR3 is TGTGCCAGCAGCTCCGGGACAGCGGAGACCCAGTACTTC. Based on the CDR3 plus reference TRBV7-2 and TRBJ2-5, the full variable domain is GAGVSQSPSNKVTEKGKDVELRCDPISGHTALYWYRQSLGQGLEFLIYFQGNSAPDKSGLPSDRFSAERTGGSVSTLTIQRTQQEDSAVYLCASSSGTAETQYFGPGTRLLVL.

The genes are TRBV5-4 and TRBJ2-3; D may be TRBD2 (5 bases). The ends were cut back, 0 bases at V and 2 bases at J, with 10 bases in the middle. Germline-derived CDR1 and CDR2 are SGHNT and YYREEE (reference sequence). This CDR3 has 15 amino acids. CDR3 nucleotide sequence: TGTGCCAGCAGCTTGGGAGCGGCCCTCACAGATACGCAGTATTTT. This codes for CASSLGAALTDTQYF. The full variable domain, its missing parts supplied by reference TRBV5-4 and TRBJ2-3, is ETGVTQSPTHLIKTRGQQVTLRCSSQSGHNTVSWYQQALGQGPQFIFQYYREEENGRGNFPPRFSGLQFPNYSSELNVNALELDDSALYLCASSLGAALTDTQYFGPGTRLTVL.

This chain connects TRBV30 to TRBJ2-5; the match to TRBD2 covers 10 bases. The ends lost 2 bases at V and 5 bases at J; junction bases unmatched: 5. The germline gives CDR1 GTSNPN, CDR2 SVGIG (reference sequence). The CDR3 extends over 14 amino acids. CDR3 amino acids: CAWSLAGASETQYF. The CDR3 coding sequence is TGTGCCTGGAGTCTAGCGGGAGCCTCGGAGACCCAGTACTTC.

This chain connects TRBV7-8 to TRBJ2-1; the D is unclear. Trimming left V 0 bases short and J 0 bases short, with 15 bases between. Germline V gives CDR1 SGHVS, CDR2 FQNEAQ. The CDR3 is 18 residues long. The CDR3 coding sequence is TGTGCCAGCAGCTTAGCTGCCCTGGCGGTAAGCTCCTACAATGAGCAGTTCTTC. Amino acid sequence: CASSLAALAVSSYNEQFF. Full variable domain (outside the CDR3, taken from reference TRBV7-8 and TRBJ2-1): GAGVSQSPRYKVAKRGQDVALRCDPISGHVSLFWYQQALGQGPEFLTYFQNEAQLDKSGLPSDRFFAERPEGSVSTLKIQRTQQEDSAVYLCASSLAALAVSSYNEQFFGPGTRLTVL.

The genes are TRBV15 and TRBJ2-7, with D possibly TRBD1 on 5 matching bases. V gave up 0 bases and J gave up 11 bases, with 20 bases separating them. The CDR3 has 15 amino acids. Looked up from germline, CDR1 is LNHNV and CDR2 is YYDKDF (reference sequence). CDR3 amino acids: CATSRDSLRPGREYF. The CDR3 nucleotides are TGTGCCACCAGCAGAGATTCCCTTCGGCCGGGCAGGGAGTACTTC.

V and J are TRBV18 and TRBJ2-5; 10 nucleotides agree with TRBD1. The CDR3 consists of 18 residues. V shed 6 bases, J shed 1 base, and the junction held 14 bases outside the gene matches. In germline, CDR1 is KGHSH, CDR2 LQKENI. CDR3 nucleotide sequence: TGTGCCAGCTCCCTCCTCTCTCGGACAGGGGGGTTCCAAGAGACCCAGTACTTC. It is translated as CASSLLSRTGGFQETQYF.

V is TRBV28 and J is TRBJ2-2; D is undetermined. This CDR3 has 16 residues. Germline CDR1 is MDHEN and CDR2 is SYDVKM. Trimming took 7 bases from V and 5 from J, leaving 20 bases between them. This CDR3 is CASTTVVLPETGELFF. CDR3 DNA sequence: TGTGCCAGCACCACCGTTGTCCTACCGGAGACCGGGGAGCTGTTTTTT.

The chain has TRBV18 and TRBJ2-1; D is perhaps TRBD1 or TRBD2 (5 bases each). Deletions cut 6 bases from V and 0 bases from J, with 12 bases between. This CDR3 is built from 15 residues. In germline, CDR1 is KGHSH, CDR2 LQKENI. The CDR3 region has the DNA TGTGCCAGCTCCCTCCGGGACCGCTCCTACAATGAGCAGTTCTTC. This gives the protein CASSLRDRSYNEQFF.

V is TRBV5-1 and J is TRBJ2-1; 10 bases are a match to TRBD2. CDR3 length: 15 residues. Losses at the gene ends were 0 bases for V and 4 bases for J; bases not matched to a gene: 1. Germline CDR1 reads SGHRS; CDR2 reads YFSETQ. Written as DNA, the CDR3 is TGCGCCAGCAGCTTGGAAGCGGGAGGGTACAATGAGCAGTTCTTC. Protein: CASSLEAGGYNEQFF.

This clone was seen only once. The J gene is TRBJ2-7, the V gene TRBV29-1; 7 nucleotides line up with TRBD2. CDR3 length: 14 residues. Germline V gene lookup returns CDR1 SQVTM and CDR2 ANQGSEA. V lost 4 bases to trimming and J lost 8 bases; unmatched junction nucleotides: 14. Here the CDR3 reads CSVGGAGSSTKQYF. CDR3 DNA: TGCAGCGTTGGCGGAGCGGGATCATCTACGAAGCAGTACTTC.

This clone appeared a single time. The chain combines TRBV5-4 with TRBJ1-2, with D possibly TRBD1 on 5 matching bases. This CDR3 comprises 13 residues. V lost 4 bases and J 8 bases, leaving 15 bases between the germline ends. CDR1 and CDR2 from the germline V gene are SGHNT and YYREEE (reference sequence). CDR3 DNA sequence: TGTGCCAGCAGCCTCGACAGCATCTACGGCTACACCTTC. Encoded protein: CASSLDSIYGYTF.